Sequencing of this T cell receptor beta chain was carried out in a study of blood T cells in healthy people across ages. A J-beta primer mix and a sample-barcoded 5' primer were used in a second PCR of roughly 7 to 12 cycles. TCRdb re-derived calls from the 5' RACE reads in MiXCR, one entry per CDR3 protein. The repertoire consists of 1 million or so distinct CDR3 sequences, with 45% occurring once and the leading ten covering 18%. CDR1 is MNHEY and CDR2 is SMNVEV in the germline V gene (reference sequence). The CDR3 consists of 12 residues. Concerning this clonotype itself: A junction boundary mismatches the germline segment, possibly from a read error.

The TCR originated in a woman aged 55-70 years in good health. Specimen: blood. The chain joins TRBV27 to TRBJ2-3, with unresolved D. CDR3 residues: CASSLTADTRYF. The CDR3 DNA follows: TGTGCCAGCAGCCTCACGGCTGATACGCGGTATTTT.